Sequencing of this T cell receptor (beta chain) was carried out in a study of T cells in Graves' hyperthyroidism and ophthalmopathy. This clonotype has ten or more counts. Uncontrolled infection, other autoimmune disease, pregnancy or lactation barred patients from enrollment. Amplification of TCR beta CDR3 regions was performed using RNA transcripts as template. TCR CDR3 regions were first amplified by RT-PCR with HTBI primers. From the multiplex PCR reads, TCRdb called clonotypes with MiXCR, one entry per CDR3 protein. This repertoire shows about 510,000 distinct CDR3 sequences, around 15% found once; its top ten account for approximately 15%. What was sequenced was blood. This clonotype originated in a woman aged 40 to 55 with Graves' hyperthyroidism.

The CDR3, as DNA: TGTGCCAGCTCAACGGGAGCGGGACAGAGAGCCTACGAGCAGTACTTC. Translating it yields CASSTGAGQRAYEQYF. The rearrangement joins TRBV18 to TRBJ2-7; D is tentatively TRBD1 or TRBD2 (7 bases each). Trimming took off 5 bases at V and 2 bases at J, with 19 bases between the two ends. Germline CDR1 reads KGHSH; CDR2 reads LQKENI. CDR3 length: 16 residues.